Listed here is a single T cell receptor beta chain. What it binds is not known. The PCR was carried out with 60 Vbeta primers and 13 Jbeta primers. Assay used: immunoSEQ multiplex PCR; TCRdb lists only in-frame clones, some missing. Of 120,000 or so clones listed, around 85% were seen once; the top ten hold more than 1.5%. The germline gives CDR1 SNHLY, CDR2 FYNNEI. The CDR3 is 15 amino acids. Unmatched junction bases numbered 3, after V lost 6 bases and J lost 1 base. This specimen belongs to a study of cytomegalovirus exposure and HLA in healthy donors. For the study at large: HLA-typed donors were the source of approximately 80 million unique TCRs, which an early data release held. Most donors, roughly 84% of a few hundred genotyped, fell in the Caucasian-associated ancestry cluster.

General study results and limits: In an earlier analysis, about 90% or about 30%: the productive usage of most TCR beta V segments. With later analysis, a missense DCLRE1C variant became linked to TCR beta V- and J-gene trimming.

This clonotype originated in a man aged 35 to 55 in good health and CMV-seronegative. Sequencing used PBMCs. The chain has TRBV2 and TRBJ2-1; TRBD2 aligns across 10 bases. The CDR3 sequence is CASSRTSGSYNEQFF. The CDR3 DNA sequence: TGTGCCAGCAGCAGGACTAGCGGTTCCTACAATGAGCAGTTCTTC.